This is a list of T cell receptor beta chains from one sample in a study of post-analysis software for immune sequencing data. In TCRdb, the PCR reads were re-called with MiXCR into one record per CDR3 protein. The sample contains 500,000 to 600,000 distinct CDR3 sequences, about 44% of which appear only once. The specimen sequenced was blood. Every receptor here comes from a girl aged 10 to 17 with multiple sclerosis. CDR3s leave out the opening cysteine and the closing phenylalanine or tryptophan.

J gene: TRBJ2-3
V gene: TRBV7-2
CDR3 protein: ASSPSGGPGTDTQY

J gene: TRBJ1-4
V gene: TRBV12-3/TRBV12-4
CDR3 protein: ASSPSGTGGEKLF

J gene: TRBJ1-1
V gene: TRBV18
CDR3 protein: ASSPRNRANTEAF

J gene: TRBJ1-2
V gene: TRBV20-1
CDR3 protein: SARPATGGFHGYT

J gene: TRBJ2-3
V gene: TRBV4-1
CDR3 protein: ASSQVASLAEADTQY

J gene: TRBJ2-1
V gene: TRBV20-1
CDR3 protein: SAQGTESFATIGFNEQF

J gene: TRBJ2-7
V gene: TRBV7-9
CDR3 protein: ASTIGYEQY

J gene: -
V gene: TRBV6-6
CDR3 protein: ASSWGSDGETQY

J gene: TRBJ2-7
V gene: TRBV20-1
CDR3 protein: SASGGRRSYEQY

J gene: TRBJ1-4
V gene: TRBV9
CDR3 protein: ASSVEGSGEKLF

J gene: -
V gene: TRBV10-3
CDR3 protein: ASSIAGRSCEQY

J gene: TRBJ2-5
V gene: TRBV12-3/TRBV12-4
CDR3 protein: ASKKTSGAQETQY

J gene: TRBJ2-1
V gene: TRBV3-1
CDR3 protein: ASSQVLTGGPGEQF

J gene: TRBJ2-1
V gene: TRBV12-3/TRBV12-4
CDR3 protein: ASSFGATPYNEQF

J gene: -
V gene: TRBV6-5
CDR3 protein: ASRRFRGESPNEQY

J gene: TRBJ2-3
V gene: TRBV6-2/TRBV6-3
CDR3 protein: ASTLRGLASGLADTQY

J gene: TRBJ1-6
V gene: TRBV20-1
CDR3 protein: SARPGTGGNSPLH

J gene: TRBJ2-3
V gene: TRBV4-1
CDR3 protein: ASSQVLISTDTQY

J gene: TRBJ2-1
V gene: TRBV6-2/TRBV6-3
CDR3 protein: ASSQTANYGYTFGSGGYNEQF

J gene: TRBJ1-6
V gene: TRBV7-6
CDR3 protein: ASSHETGPNSPLH

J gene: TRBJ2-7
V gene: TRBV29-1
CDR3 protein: NCGASYEQY

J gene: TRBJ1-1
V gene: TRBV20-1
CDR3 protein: SARPRCLNTEAF

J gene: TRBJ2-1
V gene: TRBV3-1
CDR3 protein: ASSPGQGKRGEEF

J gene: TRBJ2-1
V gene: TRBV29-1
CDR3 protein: SVTPLAGSSYNEQF

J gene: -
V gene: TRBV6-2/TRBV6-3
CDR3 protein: ASSPQGTQGETQY

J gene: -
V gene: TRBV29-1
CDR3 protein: SVETGINEQY

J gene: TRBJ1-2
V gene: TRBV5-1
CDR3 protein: ASSLADGNYGYT

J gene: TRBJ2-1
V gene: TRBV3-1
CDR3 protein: ASSQLVTGSYDEQF

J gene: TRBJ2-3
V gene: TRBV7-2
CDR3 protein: ASAGGARTDTQY

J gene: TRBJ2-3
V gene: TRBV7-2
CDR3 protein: ASSPRRGGQIRTDTQY

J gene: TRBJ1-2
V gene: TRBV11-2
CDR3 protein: ASSEYGGGYT

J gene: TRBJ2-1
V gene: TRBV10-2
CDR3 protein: ASSESLTQANEQF

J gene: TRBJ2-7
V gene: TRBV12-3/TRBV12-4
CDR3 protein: ASSLLATSGYEQY

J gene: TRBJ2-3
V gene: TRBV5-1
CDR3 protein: ASSIRDRTDTQY

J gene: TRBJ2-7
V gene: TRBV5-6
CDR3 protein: ASSYGLSGTHTYEQY

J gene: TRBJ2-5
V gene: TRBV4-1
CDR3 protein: ASSHQDRGGETQY

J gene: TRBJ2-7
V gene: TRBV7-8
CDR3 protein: ASSPAGRSHYEQY

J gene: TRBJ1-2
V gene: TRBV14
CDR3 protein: ASSQDKLGGVSYGYT

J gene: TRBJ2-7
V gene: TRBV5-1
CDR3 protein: ASSLGDRGLRTY

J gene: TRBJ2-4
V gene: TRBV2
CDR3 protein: ASSFSPGSKNIQY

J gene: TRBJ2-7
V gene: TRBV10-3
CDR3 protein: AISGDSNSYEQY

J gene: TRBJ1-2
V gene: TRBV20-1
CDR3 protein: SASPSRTGNGYT

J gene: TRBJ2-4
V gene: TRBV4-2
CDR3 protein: ASSQTGQGAEEQY

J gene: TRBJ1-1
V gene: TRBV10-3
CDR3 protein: ATRTDGGTEAF

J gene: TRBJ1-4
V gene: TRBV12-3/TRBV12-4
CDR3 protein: ASSSRDRGKLF

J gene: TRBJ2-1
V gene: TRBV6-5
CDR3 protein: ASSPRSSNEQF

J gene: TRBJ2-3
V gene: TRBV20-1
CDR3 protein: SASWPGRADTQY

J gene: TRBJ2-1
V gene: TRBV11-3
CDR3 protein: ASSPSGTSYNEQF

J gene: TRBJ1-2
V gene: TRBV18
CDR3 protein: ASSPPGQVLYGYT

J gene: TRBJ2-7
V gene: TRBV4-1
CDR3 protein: ASSQEPGGKNDEQY

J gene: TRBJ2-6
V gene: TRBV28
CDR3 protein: ASTDSLSGANVLT

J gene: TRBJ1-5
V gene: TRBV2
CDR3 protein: ASSVSSDGGARNQPQH

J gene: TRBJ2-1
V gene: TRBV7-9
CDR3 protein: ASSVTLAAGKDRSF

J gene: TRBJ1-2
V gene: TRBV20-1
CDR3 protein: MGPLSGGVGDGYT

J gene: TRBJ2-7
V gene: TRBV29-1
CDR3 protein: SVASPDGRNEQY

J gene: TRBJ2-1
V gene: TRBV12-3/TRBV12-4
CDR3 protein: ASSYASGLAAGEQF

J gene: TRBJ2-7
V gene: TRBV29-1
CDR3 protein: SATGQGAYEQY

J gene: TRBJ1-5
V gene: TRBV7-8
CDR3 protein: ASSLEGRGNNQPQH

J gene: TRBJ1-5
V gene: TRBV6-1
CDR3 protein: ASSAQPYSNQPQH